This entry describes one TCR beta chain. The data stem from a study of cytomegalovirus exposure and HLA in healthy donors. Produced via immunoSEQ multiplex PCR; TCRdb's table is partial and in-frame only. The table includes 240,000 or so clones, around 86% detected once. There are 13 residues in the CDR3. With 3 bases removed from V and 4 bases from J, the gap between germline ends came to 7 bases. Germline-derived CDR1 and CDR2 are MDHEN and SYDVKM. The sequence derives from a woman aged 30 to 39 in good health and CMV-seropositive. The sequenced sample consisted of PBMCs. The rearrangement uses TRBV28 and TRBJ1-5, with D perhaps TRBD1 (6 bases). The CDR3 nucleotides are TGTGCCAGCAGTTTTCAGGGGAATCAGCCCCAGCATTTT. Translating it yields CASSFQGNQPQHF.